The following is a T cell receptor beta chain sequence with its context. Its antigen is unidentified. The data were taken from a study of response to subunit inactivated influenza vaccine. Overall study results and limits: Every seasonal influenza vaccination brings in few new T cells, the authors suggested.

Using its own MiXCR run on the RT-PCR reads, TCRdb lists one record per CDR3 protein. The data show about 700,000 distinct CDR3 sequences, 14% seen once. The V end lost 4 bases, the J end lost 1 base, and 14 bases lay between the germline ends. This CDR3 spans 15 amino acids. CDR1 is SNHLY, CDR2 FYNNEI, per germline. The chain recombines TRBV2 with TRBJ2-7; no firm D call. The input for sequencing was PBMCs from blood, taken 14 days before vaccination. The clonotype was recovered from a man aged 45-65 years who received an inactivated influenza vaccine. The CDR3 sequence is CASSAVFLRSYEQYF. DNA for the CDR3: TGTGCCAGCAGTGCCGTTTTCCTTAGATCCTACGAGCAGTACTTC. Variable domain in full (rest from reference TRBV2 and TRBJ2-7): EPEVTQTPSHQVTQMGQEVILRCVPISNHLYFYWYRQILGQKVEFLVSFYNNEISEKSEIFDDQFSVERPDGSNFTLKIRSTKLEDSAMYFCASSAVFLRSYEQYFGPGTRLTVT.